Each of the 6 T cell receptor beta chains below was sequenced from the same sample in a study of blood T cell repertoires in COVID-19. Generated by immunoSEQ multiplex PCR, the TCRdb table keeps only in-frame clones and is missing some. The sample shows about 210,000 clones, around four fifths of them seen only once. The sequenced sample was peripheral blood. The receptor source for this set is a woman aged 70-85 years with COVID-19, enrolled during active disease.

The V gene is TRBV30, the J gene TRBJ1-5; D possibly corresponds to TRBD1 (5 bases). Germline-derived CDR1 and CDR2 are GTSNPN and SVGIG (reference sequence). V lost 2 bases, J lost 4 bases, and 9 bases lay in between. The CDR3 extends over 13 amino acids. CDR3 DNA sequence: TGTGCCTGGAGTACGACAGATAATCAGCCCCAGCATTTT. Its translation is CAWSTTDNQPQHF.

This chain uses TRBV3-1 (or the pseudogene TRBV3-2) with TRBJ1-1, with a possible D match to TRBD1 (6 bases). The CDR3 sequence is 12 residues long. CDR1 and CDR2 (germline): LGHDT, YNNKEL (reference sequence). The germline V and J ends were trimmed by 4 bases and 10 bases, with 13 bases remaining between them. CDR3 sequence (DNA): TGTGCCAGCAGCCTGGGGGCAGGGAGAGCTTTCTTT. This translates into CASSLGAGRAFF.

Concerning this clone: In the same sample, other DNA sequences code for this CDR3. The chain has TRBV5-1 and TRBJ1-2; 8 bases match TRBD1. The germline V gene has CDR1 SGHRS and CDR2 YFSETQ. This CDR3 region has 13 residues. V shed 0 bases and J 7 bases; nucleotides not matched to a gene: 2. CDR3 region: CASSLAGGGGYTF. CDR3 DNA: TGCGCCAGCAGCTTGGCAGGGGGCGGTGGCTACACCTTC. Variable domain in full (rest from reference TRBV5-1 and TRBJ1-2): KAGVTQTPRYLIKTRGQQVTLSCSPISGHRSVSWYQQTPGQGLQFLFEYFSETQRNKGNFPGRFSGRQFSNSRSEMNVSTLELGDSALYLCASSLAGGGGYTFGSGTRLTVV.

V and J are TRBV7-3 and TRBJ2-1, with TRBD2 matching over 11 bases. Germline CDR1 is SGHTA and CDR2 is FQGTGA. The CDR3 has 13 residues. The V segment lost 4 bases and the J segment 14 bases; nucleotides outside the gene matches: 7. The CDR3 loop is CASSYTSGSRKFF. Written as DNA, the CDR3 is TGTGCCAGCAGCTATACTAGCGGGAGTAGAAAGTTCTTC.

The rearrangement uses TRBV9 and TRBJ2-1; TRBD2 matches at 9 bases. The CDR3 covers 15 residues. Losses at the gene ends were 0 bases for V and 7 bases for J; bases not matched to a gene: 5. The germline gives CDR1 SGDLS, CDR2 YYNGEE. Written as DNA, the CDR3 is TGTGCCAGCAGCGTAGCTGGCGGGAGGGAAAATGAGCAGTTCTTC. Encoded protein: CASSVAGGRENEQFF.

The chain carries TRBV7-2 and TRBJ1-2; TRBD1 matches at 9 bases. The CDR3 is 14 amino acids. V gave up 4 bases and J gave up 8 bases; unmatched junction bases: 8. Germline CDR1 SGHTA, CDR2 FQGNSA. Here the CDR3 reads CASSSVQGAGGYTF. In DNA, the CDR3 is TGTGCCAGCAGCTCGGTACAGGGGGCTGGGGGCTACACCTTC.